Sequencing of this T cell receptor beta chain was carried out in a study of T cell repertoires in cytomegalovirus infection. General study findings and limits: Summed frequency of public TCR beta families distinguished CMV carriers with the relevant HLA. There were HLA-C-restricted CMV-specific TCR beta clonotypes dominating the ex vivo response.

TCRdb re-derived calls from the reads in MiXCR, one entry per CDR3 protein. The data show approximately 500,000 distinct CDR3 sequences, about 15% seen once. Trimming shortened V by 0 bases and J by 3 bases, and 22 bases separated the two germline ends. Germline lookup yields CDR1 SGHDT and CDR2 YYEEEE. This CDR3 is built from 19 residues. As for this clonotype: Its cognate antigen is unknown.

The receptor was isolated from a human donor in good health (CMV status not recorded). Some clones in this sample may be carry-over from other donors' samples. What was sequenced was CD8+ T cells from PBMCs. The chain has TRBV5-6 and TRBJ2-1; maybe TRBD2 (5 bases). The CDR3 bases are TGTGCCAGCAGCTTGGTTAGAGAGACTAATAGATGGGGCTACAATGAGCAGTTCTTC. It yields the protein CASSLVRETNRWGYNEQFF.